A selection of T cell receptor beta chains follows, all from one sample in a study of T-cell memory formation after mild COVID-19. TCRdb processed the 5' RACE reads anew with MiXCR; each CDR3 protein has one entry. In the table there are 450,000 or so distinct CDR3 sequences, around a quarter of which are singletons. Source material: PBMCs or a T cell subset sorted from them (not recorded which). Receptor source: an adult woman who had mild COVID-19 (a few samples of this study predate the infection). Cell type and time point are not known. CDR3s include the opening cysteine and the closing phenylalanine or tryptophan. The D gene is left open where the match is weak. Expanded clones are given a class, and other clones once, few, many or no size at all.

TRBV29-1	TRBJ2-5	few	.	CSVAKGGRETQYF	TGCAGCGTCGCAAAGGGGGGTAGGGAGACCCAGTACTTC
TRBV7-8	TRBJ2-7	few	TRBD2	CASSPGGAQDEQYF	TGTGCCAGCAGCCCCGGGGGGGCGCAGGACGAGCAGTACTTC
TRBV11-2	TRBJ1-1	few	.	CASSLTRVGTEAFF	TGTGCCAGCAGCTTAACGAGGGTGGGGACTGAAGCTTTCTTT
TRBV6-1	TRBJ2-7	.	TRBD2	CASYSYVMGLALTYEQYF	TGTGCCAGCTACTCTTATGTTATGGGACTAGCTTTAACCTACGAGCAGTACTTC
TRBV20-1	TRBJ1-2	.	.	CSASSGGDYGYTF	TGCAGTGCTAGTAGTGGGGGCGACTATGGCTACACCTTC
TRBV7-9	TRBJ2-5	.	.	CASSSGQGIETQYF	TGTGCCAGCAGCTCCGGCCAGGGGATAGAGACCCAGTACTTC
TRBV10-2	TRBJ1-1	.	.	CASSDQGISGAFF	TGCGCCAGCAGTGACCAGGGAATATCTGGAGCTTTCTTT
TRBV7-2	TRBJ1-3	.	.	CASSSGPYSGNTIYF	TGTGCCAGCAGCTCCGGTCCTTACTCTGGAAACACCATATATTTT
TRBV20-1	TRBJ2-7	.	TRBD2	CSAPWGGNVGEQYF	TGCAGTGCGCCATGGGGGGGAAATGTTGGCGAGCAGTACTTC
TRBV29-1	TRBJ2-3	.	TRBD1	CSVVWTGFDTQYF	TGCAGCGTTGTATGGACAGGGTTTGATACGCAGTATTTT
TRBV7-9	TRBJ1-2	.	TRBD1	CASEDRGNGYTF	TGTGCCAGCGAGGACAGGGGGAATGGCTACACCTTC
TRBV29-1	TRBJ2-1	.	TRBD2	CSVRSGSLYNEQFF	TGCAGCGTGCGTAGCGGGAGTTTGTACAATGAGCAGTTCTTC
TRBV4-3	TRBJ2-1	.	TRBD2	CASSQDPSGRNEQFF	TGCGCCAGCAGCCAAGACCCTAGCGGGAGGAATGAGCAGTTCTTC
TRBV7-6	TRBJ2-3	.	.	CASSLGAGATDTQYF	TGTGCCAGCAGCTTAGGGGCGGGGGCCACAGATACGCAGTATTTT
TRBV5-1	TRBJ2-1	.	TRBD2	CASRELAFYNEQFF	TGCGCCAGCAGGGAACTAGCGTTTTACAATGAGCAGTTCTTC
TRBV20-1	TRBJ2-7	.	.	CSARDPPGEDLQEQYF	TGCAGTGCTAGAGACCCCCCCGGGGAGGACCTACAGGAGCAGTACTTC
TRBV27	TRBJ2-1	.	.	CASSSEDSVGNEQFF	TGTGCCAGCAGTTCGGAGGACAGTGTGGGCAATGAGCAGTTCTTC
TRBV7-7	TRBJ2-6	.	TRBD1	CASSSTTGAGANVLTF	TGTGCCAGCAGCTCCACGACAGGGGCCGGGGCCAACGTCCTGACTTTC
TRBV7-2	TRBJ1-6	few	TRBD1	CASSSYRGGTDSPLHF	TGTGCCAGCAGCTCCTACAGGGGAGGGACGGATTCACCCCTCCACTTT
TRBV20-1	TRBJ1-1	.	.	CSARGGLDTEAFF	TGCAGTGCTCGGGGGGGCCTAGACACTGAAGCTTTCTTT
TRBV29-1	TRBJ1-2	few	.	CSVFRQGGGYTF	TGCAGCGTCTTTCGGCAGGGTGGTGGCTACACCTTC
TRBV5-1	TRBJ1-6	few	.	CASSLEISDSPLHF	TGCGCCAGCAGCTTGGAAATTTCAGATTCACCCCTCCACTTT
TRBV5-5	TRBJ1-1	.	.	CASSGGGQGGTEAFF	TGTGCCAGCAGCGGGGGCGGGCAGGGAGGTACTGAAGCTTTCTTT
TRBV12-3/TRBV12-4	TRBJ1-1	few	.	CASSLRGGRAFF	TGTGCCAGCAGTTTAAGGGGGGGCCGGGCTTTCTTT
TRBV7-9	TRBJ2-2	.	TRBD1	CASSLKPGQGSTGELFF	TGTGCCAGCAGCTTAAAACCGGGACAGGGAAGCACCGGGGAGCTGTTTTTT
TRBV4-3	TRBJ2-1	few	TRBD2	CASSLLAGGTGNEQFF	TGCGCCAGCAGCCTATTAGCGGGAGGGACGGGCAATGAGCAGTTCTTC
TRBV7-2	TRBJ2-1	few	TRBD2	CASSFTSGVYNEQFF	TGTGCCAGCAGCTTCACTAGCGGGGTTTACAATGAGCAGTTCTTC
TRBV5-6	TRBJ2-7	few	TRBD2	CASSLRLNGRGEQYF	TGTGCCAGCAGCTTGCGGCTTAACGGGAGGGGTGAGCAGTACTTC
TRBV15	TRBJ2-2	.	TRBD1	CATSRRGQGAGELFF	TGTGCCACCAGCAGACGGGGACAGGGAGCCGGGGAGCTGTTTTTT
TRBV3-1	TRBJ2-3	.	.	CASSQAGADTQYF	TGTGCCAGCAGCCAAGCTGGGGCTGATACGCAGTATTTT
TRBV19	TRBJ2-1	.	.	CASGDRENAYNEQFF	TGTGCCAGTGGCGACCGGGAGAACGCCTACAATGAGCAGTTCTTC
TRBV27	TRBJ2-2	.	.	CASSLGGRLNTGELFF	TGTGCCAGCAGTTTAGGGGGGCGCTTGAACACCGGGGAGCTGTTTTTT
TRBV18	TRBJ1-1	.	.	CASSPTAGTPNTEAFF	TGTGCCAGCTCACCAACAGCCGGGACACCGAACACTGAAGCTTTCTTT
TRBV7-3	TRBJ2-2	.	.	CASSLTRTDGELFF	TGTGCCAGCAGCTTAACGAGGACCGATGGGGAGCTGTTTTTT
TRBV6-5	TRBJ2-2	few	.	CASSYRQNTGELFF	TGTGCCAGCAGTTACAGGCAGAACACCGGGGAGCTGTTTTTT
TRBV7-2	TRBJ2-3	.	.	CASSLRGLGTDTQYF	TGTGCCAGCAGCTTACGAGGATTGGGCACAGATACGCAGTATTTT
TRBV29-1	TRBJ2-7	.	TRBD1	CSVVDTGGSSYEQYF	TGCAGCGTTGTCGACACAGGGGGGAGCTCCTACGAGCAGTACTTC
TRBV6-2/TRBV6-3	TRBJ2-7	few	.	CASSPRPAGEQYF	TGTGCCAGCAGTCCCCGGCCCGCGGGAGAGCAGTACTTC
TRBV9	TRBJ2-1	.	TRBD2	CASSDSGRAGNEQFF	TGTGCCAGCAGCGATAGCGGGAGGGCCGGCAATGAGCAGTTCTTC
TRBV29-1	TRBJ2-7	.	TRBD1	CSVKQSGTAYEQYF	TGCAGCGTCAAACAATCCGGGACAGCCTACGAGCAGTACTTC
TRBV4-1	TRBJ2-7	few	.	CASSQVGRIYEQYF	TGCGCCAGCAGCCAAGTGGGACGGATCTACGAGCAGTACTTC
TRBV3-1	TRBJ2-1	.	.	CASSQTPGLSNEQFF	TGTGCCAGCAGCCAAACCCCAGGACTTTCCAATGAGCAGTTCTTC
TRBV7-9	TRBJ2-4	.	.	CASSQIPAGLKAKNIQYF	TGTGCCAGCAGTCAAATTCCGGCGGGACTCAAAGCCAAAAACATTCAGTACTTC
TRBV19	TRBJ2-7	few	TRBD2	CASSFEAGGSYEQYF	TGTGCCAGTAGTTTCGAAGCGGGGGGATCCTACGAGCAGTACTTC
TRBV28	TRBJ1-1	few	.	CASSLVSGAFEAFF	TGTGCCAGCAGTTTGGTGAGCGGGGCATTTGAAGCTTTCTTT
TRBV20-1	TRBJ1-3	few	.	CSASRAFGNTIYF	TGCAGTGCTAGCCGGGCGTTTGGAAACACCATATATTTT
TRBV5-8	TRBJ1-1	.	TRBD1	CASTRTGPTEAFF	TGTGCCAGCACCCGGACAGGGCCAACTGAAGCTTTCTTT
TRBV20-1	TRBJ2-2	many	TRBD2	CSARASGNTGELFF	TGCAGTGCTAGAGCTAGCGGGAACACCGGGGAGCTGTTTTTT
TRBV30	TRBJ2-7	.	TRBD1	CAWRGTGAYEQYF	TGTGCCTGGAGGGGTACAGGGGCCTACGAGCAGTACTTC
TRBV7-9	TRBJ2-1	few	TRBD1	CASSVRTGRSYNEQFF	TGTGCCAGCAGCGTCCGGACAGGGAGGTCCTACAATGAGCAGTTCTTC
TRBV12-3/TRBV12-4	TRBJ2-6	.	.	CASSPWQGGSGANVLTF	TGTGCCAGCAGTCCCTGGCAGGGAGGCTCTGGGGCCAACGTCCTGACTTTC
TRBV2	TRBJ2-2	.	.	CASSESRYTGELFF	TGTGCCAGCAGCGAGTCCCGTTACACCGGGGAGCTGTTTTTT
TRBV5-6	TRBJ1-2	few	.	CASSFGAQGSHYGYTF	TGTGCCAGCAGCTTTGGGGCCCAGGGGTCCCACTATGGCTACACCTTC
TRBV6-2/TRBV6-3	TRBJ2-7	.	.	CASGPGEAVPYEQYF	TGTGCCAGCGGCCCGGGCGAAGCGGTCCCCTACGAGCAGTACTTC
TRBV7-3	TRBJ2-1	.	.	CASSLIYLDNEQFF	TGTGCCAGCAGCTTAATTTACTTGGACAATGAGCAGTTCTTC
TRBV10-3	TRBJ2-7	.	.	CAISEFAQERGRRSYEQHF	TGTGCCATCAGTGAATTTGCCCAGGAGAGGGGAAGGAGATCCTACGAGCAGCACTTC
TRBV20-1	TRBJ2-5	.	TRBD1	CSASKGQLGETQYF	TGCAGTGCTAGTAAGGGACAGCTCGGGGAGACCCAGTACTTC
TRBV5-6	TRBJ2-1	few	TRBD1	CASSPDRGNGDEQFF	TGTGCCAGCAGCCCAGACAGGGGAAACGGCGATGAGCAGTTCTTC
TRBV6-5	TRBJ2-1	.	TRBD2	CATAGGPGTKYNEQFF	TGTGCCACCGCTGGTGGCCCCGGGACTAAATACAATGAGCAGTTCTTC
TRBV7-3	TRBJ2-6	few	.	CASSPGVTGANVLTF	TGTGCCAGCAGCCCCGGGGTCACCGGGGCCAACGTCCTGACTTTC